Sequencing of this T cell receptor (beta chain) was carried out in a study of CD8+CD57+ T cells in acquired aplastic anemia. Germline CDR1 is ENHRY and CDR2 is SYGVKD. Trimming pared 3 bases from V and 4 bases from J, leaving 9 bases between. The CDR3 length is 13 residues. Genomic DNA provided the template from which TCR beta VDJ and CDR3 profiles were obtained. Via MiXCR, TCRdb re-called the reads, giving one row per CDR3 protein. The sample has around 160,000 distinct CDR3 sequences, roughly 48% seen once. Patients chosen for sequencing had shown CD8+CD57+ cell expansion by flow cytometry. Every patient presented with severe acquired aplastic anemia. This clonotype was found a few times.

The clonotype originates from a human donor with aplastic anemia. What was sequenced was sorted CD4+, CD8+, or CD8+CD57+ T cells (not recorded which) from PBMCs. The rearrangement uses TRBV10-3 and TRBJ2-5; a possible D gene is TRBD1 (6 bases). The CDR3 loop reads CAISERRGETQYF. The DNA for the CDR3 is TGTGCCATCAGTGAACGCAGGGGAGAGACCCAGTACTTC.